These 8 T cell receptor beta chains share one sample of origin, sequenced in a study of CD8 T cells in Susac syndrome. Reverse transcription of roughly 0.5 to 1 ug RNA was carried out with random hexamers. TCRdb called the immunoSEQ multiplex PCR reads again in MiXCR, with one record for every CDR3 protein. The table has 75,000 to 95,000 distinct CDR3 sequences, 95% seen once. Sequenced sample: CD8+ T cells from PBMCs. The receptors here all came from a human donor with Susac syndrome.

V and J are TRBV28 and TRBJ1-1; 8 bases align to TRBD1. CDR3 length: 16 residues. Trimming removed 4 bases from V and 5 bases from J; junction bases left unmatched: 12. Per the germline V gene, CDR1 is MDHEN and CDR2 is SYDVKM. DNA of the CDR3: TGTGCCAGCAGTTCCCCACCGGCAGGGGGCTTGACTGAAGCTTTCTTT. It translates to CASSSPPAGGLTEAFF.

V and J are TRBV27 and TRBJ1-1; a possible D gene is TRBD1 (5 bases). In germline, CDR1 is MNHEY, CDR2 SMNVEV (reference sequence). The ends were cut back, 5 bases at V and 0 bases at J, with 13 bases in the middle. This CDR3 spans 15 amino acids. In DNA form, the CDR3 reads TGTGCCAGCAGTCCCCCCGGAGGGGTGAACACTGAAGCTTTCTTT. This sequence encodes CASSPPGGVNTEAFF.

The V and J genes are TRBV12-3 or TRBV12-4 and TRBJ1-1, with D maybe TRBD1 (5 bases). V was clipped by 1 base and J by 4 bases, with 10 bases between them. The CDR3 is 14 amino acids. The CDR3 bases are TGTGCCAGCAGTTTAGGGGGACGGGCCACTGAAGCTTTCTTT. Amino acids: CASSLGGRATEAFF.

This clonotype was found once. V is TRBV15 and J is TRBJ2-5; D may be TRBD1 (5 bases). This CDR3 is built from 15 residues. Germline CDR1 LNHNV, CDR2 YYDKDF (reference sequence). Trimming shortened V by 0 bases and J by 5 bases, and 13 bases separated the two germline ends. The CDR3 coding sequence is TGTGCCACCAGCAGAGATTGGGCAGGGCAGGAGACCCAGTACTTC. This translates into CATSRDWAGQETQYF.

CDR3 in DNA: TGTGCCAGCAGTTACCAGGGGGTCACCGGGGAGCTGTTTTTT. Translation: CASSYQGVTGELFF. V usage is TRBV6-6 and J usage is TRBJ2-2; TRBD1 aligns across 7 bases. This CDR3 is built from 14 residues. Germline trimming cut 2 bases from V and 4 bases from J; bases unmatched to any gene: 1. Germline V CDR1 and CDR2: MNHNY, SVGAGI (reference sequence).

J is TRBJ2-7 and V is TRBV14; D might be TRBD1 or TRBD2, each matching 5 bases. The CDR3 totals 16 residues. In germline, CDR1 is SGHDN, CDR2 FVKESK. Trimming took 3 bases from V and 4 from J, leaving 19 bases between them. The chain's CDR3 is CASSQGTGTQAYEQYF. Here the CDR3 DNA reads TGTGCCAGCAGCCAGGGAACCGGGACCCAGGCGTACGAGCAGTACTTC.

The sample holds one count of this clonotype. This chain connects TRBV13 to TRBJ2-1; D gene unclear. CDR3 length: 15 amino acids. V was cut by 1 base and J by 4 bases, with 11 bases left in between. Germline V lookup: CDR1 PRHDT, CDR2 FYEKMQ (reference sequence). The CDR3 nucleotides are TGTGCCAGCAGCTTAGAAGGCTCAGTTTACAATGAGCAGTTCTTC. It codes for CASSLEGSVYNEQFF.

The V and J genes are TRBV18 and TRBJ2-5; no reliable D call. Trimming left V 0 bases short and J 2 bases short, with 7 bases between. The CDR3 sequence is 14 residues long. Per the germline V gene, CDR1 is KGHSH and CDR2 is LQKENI. The chain's CDR3 is CASSPPWKQETQYF. CDR3 coding DNA: TGTGCCAGCTCACCACCGTGGAAACAAGAGACCCAGTACTTC.